These 20 T cell receptor beta chains were all obtained from the same sample, sequenced in a study of CXCR3-negative and CXCR3-positive naive CD8 T cells. Libraries were UMI-labeled 5' RACE TRB cDNA. TCRdb reprocessed the 5' RACE reads, with one entry per CDR3 protein and no DNA. The sample totals roughly 86,000 distinct CDR3 sequences. The source material was naive CXCR3- CD8+ T cells from blood. The subset is: CD45RO-CCR7+CD27+CD95- naive CD8+ T cells lacking CXCR3 (TNR3-). Receptors were obtained from a human donor in good health. Some clones in this sample may be carry-over from other donors' samples.

The V gene is TRBV7-3, the J gene TRBJ2-7; TCRdb's assignment of TRBD2 cannot be checked, as there is no DNA. There are 15 residues in the CDR3. Germline values: CDR1 SGHTA, CDR2 FQGTGA. CDR3 residues: CASSSGPREYYEQYF.

The chain recombines TRBV13 with TRBJ2-7; TCRdb indicates TRBD1, and absent DNA this call remains unverified. Germline V lookup: CDR1 PRHDT, CDR2 FYEKMQ (reference sequence). This CDR3 comprises 14 residues. CDR3 protein: CASSTGTLAYEQYF.

CDR3 residues: CASSYPGDMKEQYF. The chain links TRBV5-6 to TRBJ2-7; without DNA, the TCRdb call of TRBD1 cannot be checked. The germline V gene encodes CDR1 SGHDT and CDR2 YYEEEE. The CDR3 has 14 residues.

This chain joins TRBV7-2 and TRBJ1-1; TCRdb reports TRBD1, a call that lacks DNA to check it against. This CDR3 spans 14 amino acids. Per the germline V gene, CDR1 is SGHTA and CDR2 is FQGNSA. The CDR3 sequence is CASTWGGLGTEAFF.

This chain links TRBV7-2 with TRBJ2-3. The CDR3 consists of 13 residues. Per germline, CDR1 SGHTA and CDR2 FQGNSA. Here the CDR3 reads CASSSSGTDTQYF.

This sequence joins TRBV5-1 and TRBJ2-7. CDR1 and CDR2 from the germline V gene are SGHRS and YFSETQ. This CDR3 contains 13 residues. Here the CDR3 reads CASSLVGIDEQYF. Variable domain in full (rest from reference TRBV5-1 and TRBJ2-7): KAGVTQTPRYLIKTRGQQVTLSCSPISGHRSVSWYQQTPGQGLQFLFEYFSETQRNKGNFPGRFSGRQFSNSRSEMNVSTLELGDSALYLCASSLVGIDEQYFGPGTRLTVT.

The chain employs TRBV28 and TRBJ2-2; absent DNA, TCRdb's TRBD1 call cannot be checked. Germline values: CDR1 MDHEN, CDR2 SYDVKM. The CDR3 sequence is 14 residues long. CDR3 protein: CASSLTGTAGVLFF.

The gene calls are TRBV4-3 and TRBJ1-2. This CDR3 comprises 15 residues. Germline CDR1 reads LGHNA; CDR2 reads YSLEER. This CDR3 is CASSQDPDRKYGYTF.

The V and J genes are TRBV12-3 or TRBV12-4 and TRBJ2-2; TCRdb's D gene call, TRBD1, goes unchecked for lack of DNA. This CDR3 region has 18 residues. CDR3 protein: CASSLSSRTNPNTGELFF.

The chain uses TRBV7-2 and TRBJ2-1; lacking DNA, the TRBD1 call made by TCRdb goes unchecked. The CDR3 has 14 residues. Germline V gene sequence: CDR1 SGHTA, CDR2 FQGNSA. CDR3 region: CASSYRDTYNEQFF.

The rearrangement uses TRBV20-1 and TRBJ2-7; TCRdb selects TRBD2, and the lack of DNA leaves this call unchecked. The CDR3 runs 13 residues. The V gene's germline CDR1 is DFQATT and CDR2 SNEGSKA (reference sequence). This CDR3 is CSAIQEGYYEQYF.

The CDR3 reads CASSLVAASGSFGETQYF. The rearrangement uses TRBV5-1 and TRBJ2-5; TCRdb designates TRBD2, a call that cannot be tested without DNA. This CDR3 contains 18 residues. The V gene's germline CDR1 is SGHRS and CDR2 YFSETQ.

The chain has TRBV2 and TRBJ2-3; checking the TCRdb D call of TRBD1 is not possible without DNA. Germline lookup yields CDR1 SNHLY and CDR2 FYNNEI. This CDR3 contains 15 residues. CDR3 protein: CASSLRQGAEDTQYF.

The rearrangement uses TRBV7-3 and TRBJ2-1; as DNA is missing, the TRBD2 call by TCRdb cannot be tested. Germline loops: CDR1 SGHTA, CDR2 FQGTGA. This CDR3 spans 16 amino acids. The CDR3 loop is CASRISSGRSYNEQFF.

The chain is built from TRBV7-9 and TRBJ2-2. The V gene's germline CDR1 is SEHNR and CDR2 FQNEAQ (reference sequence). This CDR3 contains 15 residues. The CDR3: CASSLVNLNTGELFF.

V gene TRBV4-1 combines with J gene TRBJ2-2; there is no DNA to check the TCRdb D call of TRBD1. Germline V gene data show CDR1 as MGHRA and CDR2 as YSYEKL. The CDR3 covers 16 residues. CDR3 sequence: CASSQDGFPGTGELFF.

The genes are TRBV28 and TRBJ2-7; TCRdb names TRBD1, which stays unverified in the absence of DNA. Germline V gene sequence: CDR1 MDHEN, CDR2 SYDVKM. The CDR3 covers 12 residues. The CDR3 here is CASSIGTDQQYF. Full variable domain (rest looked up from reference TRBV28 and TRBJ2-7): DVKVTQSSRYLVKRTGEKVFLECVQDMDHENMFWYRQDPGLGLRLIYFSYDVKMKEKGDIPEGYSVSREKKERFSLILESASTNQTSMYLCASSIGTDQQYFGPGTRLTVT.

V usage is TRBV7-9 and J usage is TRBJ2-3. Germline CDR1 SEHNR, CDR2 FQNEAQ (reference sequence). There are 12 residues in the CDR3. CDR3 sequence reads: CASSFLGDTQYF.

The V call is TRBV6-2 or TRBV6-3, the J call TRBJ2-2; the D gene TCRdb calls, TRBD2, cannot be checked with no DNA. The CDR3 runs 15 residues. From germline, CDR1 is MNHEY and CDR2 SVGEGT. CDR3 in amino acids: CASSSAGVVTGELFF.

The J gene is TRBJ1-3, the V gene TRBV12-3 or TRBV12-4; as DNA is missing, the TRBD1 call by TCRdb cannot be tested. The CDR3 contains 20 residues. The CDR3: CASRPTLGSAGAADGNTIYF.